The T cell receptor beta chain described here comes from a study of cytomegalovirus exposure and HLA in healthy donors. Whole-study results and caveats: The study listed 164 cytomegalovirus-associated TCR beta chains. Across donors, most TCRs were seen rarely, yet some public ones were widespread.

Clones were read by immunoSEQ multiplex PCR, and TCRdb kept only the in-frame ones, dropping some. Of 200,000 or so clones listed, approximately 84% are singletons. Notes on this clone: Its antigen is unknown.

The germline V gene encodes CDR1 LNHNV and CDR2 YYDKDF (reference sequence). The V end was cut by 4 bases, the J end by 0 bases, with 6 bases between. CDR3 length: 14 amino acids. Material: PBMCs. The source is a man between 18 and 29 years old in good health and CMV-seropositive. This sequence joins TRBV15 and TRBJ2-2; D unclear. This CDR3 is CATSTPANTGELFF. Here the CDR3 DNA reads TGTGCCACCAGCACCCCAGCGAACACCGGGGAGCTGTTTTTT. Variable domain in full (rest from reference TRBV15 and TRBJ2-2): DAMVIQNPRYQVTQFGKPVTLSCSQTLNHNVMYWYQQKSSQAPKLLFHYYDKDFNNEADTPDNFQSRRPNTSFCFLDIRSPGLGDTAMYLCATSTPANTGELFFGEGSRLTVL.